The 32 T cell receptor beta chains below all came from one sample that was sequenced in a study of CD8 T cells in ankylosing spondylitis. MiXCR was run by TCRdb on the 5' RACE reads, yielding one entry per CDR3 protein. The table shows approximately 260,000 distinct CDR3 sequences, with less than 10% occurring only once. Sequences were obtained from blood, either unsorted or a sorted T cell fraction (not recorded which). These receptors came from a male donor with ankylosing spondylitis or in good health (not recorded which).

This clonotype was observed at least ten times. This rearrangement joins TRBV20-1 to TRBJ2-1; 9 bases match TRBD2. Germline lookup yields CDR1 DFQATT and CDR2 SNEGSKA (reference sequence). CDR3 length: 15 amino acids. With V trimmed by 0 bases and J by 3 bases, 3 bases remained unmatched. The CDR3 is CSARDPLAGYNEQFF. In DNA, the CDR3 is TGCAGTGCTAGAGATCCACTAGCGGGCTACAATGAGCAGTTCTTC.

The CDR3 sequence is CASKEARSEAFF. The CDR3, as DNA: TGTGCCAGTAAGGAGGCGAGGTCTGAAGCTTTCTTT. The chain couples TRBV19 to TRBJ1-1; D is uncertain. Trimming pared 7 bases from V and 6 bases from J, leaving 12 bases between. This CDR3 spans 12 amino acids. From germline, CDR1 is LNHDA and CDR2 SQIVND (reference sequence).

The J gene is TRBJ2-2, the V gene TRBV19; D is possibly TRBD1 (5 bases). Trimming shortened V by 7 bases and J by 6 bases, and 15 bases separated the two germline ends. CDR3 length: 14 residues. Germline CDR1 LNHDA, CDR2 SQIVND (reference sequence). The CDR3 reads CASKGLRAAGELFF. CDR3 bases: TGTGCCAGTAAAGGTCTCAGGGCGGCCGGGGAGCTGTTTTTT.

This clonotype was counted at least ten times. The chain carries TRBV5-1 and TRBJ2-1; weak D call: TRBD1 (6 bases). The germline CDR1 and CDR2 sequences are SGHRS and YFSETQ. Between the trimmed V and J ends, which lost 4 bases and 6 bases, there was a span of 14 bases. The CDR3 sequence is 14 residues long. The CDR3 bases are TGCGCCAGCAGCGAACTGACAGGTTCCAATGAGCAGTTCTTC. This gives the protein CASSELTGSNEQFF.

This clonotype was recorded many times. The chain recombines TRBV5-1 with TRBJ2-1; TRBD2 matches 7 bases. The CDR3 totals 14 residues. J lost 5 bases, V lost 2 bases, and 4 bases had no gene match. Germline V gene sequence: CDR1 SGHRS, CDR2 YFSETQ. The CDR3 protein is CASSFLADNNEQFF. The CDR3 nucleotides are TGCGCCAGCAGCTTCCTAGCGGACAACAATGAGCAGTTCTTC. The full variable domain, completed using reference TRBV5-1 and TRBJ2-1, is KAGVTQTPRYLIKTRGQQVTLSCSPISGHRSVSWYQQTPGQGLQFLFEYFSETQRNKGNFPGRFSGRQFSNSRSEMNVSTLELGDSALYLCASSFLADNNEQFFGPGTRLTVL.

This chain uses TRBV27 with TRBJ2-1; D gene ambiguous. The V end lost 3 bases, the J end lost 0 bases, and 15 bases lay between the germline ends. This CDR3 is 17 amino acids long. CDR1 is MNHEY, CDR2 SMNVEV, per germline (reference sequence). The CDR3 region is CASSLGSALSSYNEQFF. The CDR3 region has the DNA TGTGCCAGCAGTTTGGGTTCGGCCCTGAGCTCCTACAATGAGCAGTTCTTC.

Ten or more counts support this clonotype. This rearrangement joins TRBV4-3 to TRBJ1-3, with D maybe TRBD1 (5 bases). The CDR3 spans 14 residues. Trimming took 0 bases from V and 6 from J, leaving 9 bases between them. Germline loops: CDR1 LGHNA, CDR2 YSLEER. CDR3 amino acids: CASSQDRGVNTIYF. DNA for the CDR3: TGCGCCAGCAGCCAAGACCGAGGGGTAAACACCATATATTTT.

This clonotype was observed many times. The rearrangement joins TRBV20-1 to TRBJ1-2, with D unclear. V lost 6 bases and J lost 7, with 15 bases in between. In germline, CDR1 is DFQATT, CDR2 SNEGSKA (reference sequence). The CDR3 sequence is 12 residues long. The DNA for the CDR3 is TGCAGTGCAAAGACTCCGTCGGGTGGCTACACCTTC. It encodes CSAKTPSGGYTF.

This clonotype was seen a few times. This rearrangement joins TRBV18 to TRBJ2-1; the D gene is possibly TRBD1 (6 bases). Trimming removed 2 bases at V and 10 bases at J, with 12 bases between. This CDR3 spans 13 amino acids. Germline V gene lookup returns CDR1 KGHSH and CDR2 LQKENI. The CDR3: CASSPGGVGEQFF. CDR3 DNA: TGTGCCAGCTCACCAGGGGGCGTCGGAGAGCAGTTCTTC.

Ten or more counts support this clonotype. This chain links TRBV19 with TRBJ1-4, with 11 bases aligning to TRBD1. The CDR3 contains 16 residues. Germline V CDR1 and CDR2: LNHDA, SQIVND (reference sequence). Trimming at V came to 7 bases and at J to 5 bases, leaving 9 bases not matched to a gene. CDR3 bases: TGTGCCAGTACTTTACGACGGGACAGGGGGAATGAAAAACTGTTTTTT. This gives the protein CASTLRRDRGNEKLFF.

This clonotype was observed many times. The chain combines TRBV10-3 with TRBJ1-1; D is possibly TRBD1 (5 bases). The CDR3 is made up of 13 amino acids. The V and J ends lost 7 bases and 1 base respectively, with 10 bases between them. CDR1 and CDR2 from the germline V gene are ENHRY and SYGVKD. CDR3 bases: TGTGCCATCAAACAGGACAAGAACACTGAAGCTTTCTTT. Protein sequence: CAIKQDKNTEAFF.

With respect to this clonotype: This may come from a read error, since a much larger clone is one base off. Given the absence of the conserved phenylalanine or tryptophan at the CDR3 end, a read error is likely. This chain joins TRBV18 and TRBJ1-4; possibly TRBD1 for D (5 bases). This CDR3 is built from 12 residues. V was cut by 5 bases and J by 7 bases, with 8 bases left in between. Germline loops: CDR1 KGHSH, CDR2 LQKENI. The CDR3 DNA is TGTGCCAGCTCATTTGACAGTGAAAAACTGTTTATT. Translating it yields CASSFDSEKLFI.

In this sample, this clonotype turned up a few times. The V gene is TRBV5-1, the J gene TRBJ2-1, with D maybe TRBD2 (6 bases). Germline V gene lookup returns CDR1 SGHRS and CDR2 YFSETQ. V lost 3 bases, J lost 6 bases, and 25 bases lay in between. The CDR3 is 18 residues long. CDR3 bases: TGCGCCAGCAGCTCCCCGAGAGGCGGGACGGTGTTTGGCAATGAGCAGTTCTTC. Its translation is CASSSPRGGTVFGNEQFF. Based on the CDR3 plus reference TRBV5-1 and TRBJ2-1, the full variable domain is KAGVTQTPRYLIKTRGQQVTLSCSPISGHRSVSWYQQTPGQGLQFLFEYFSETQRNKGNFPGRFSGRQFSNSRSEMNVSTLELGDSALYLCASSSPRGGTVFGNEQFFGPGTRLTVL.

This clonotype was recorded many times. This chain links TRBV7-9 with TRBJ1-2; D remains ambiguous. CDR1 and CDR2 from the germline V gene are SEHNR and FQNEAQ (reference sequence). Trimming cost V 5 bases and J 7 bases, with 11 bases left between them. The CDR3 consists of 12 residues. The DNA for the CDR3 is TGTGCCAGCAGCCTTTGGACGGGTGGCTACACCTTC. Its translation: CASSLWTGGYTF.

Of note for this clonotype: A much larger clone sits a single nucleotide away, making a read error possible. The chain employs TRBV19 and TRBJ1-1; 8 positions agree with TRBD1. The germline V gene encodes CDR1 LNHDA and CDR2 SQIVND (reference sequence). The CDR3 has 12 amino acids. DNA for the CDR3: TGTTCCAGTAGTCATACAGGGGGTGAAGCTTTCTTT. It is translated as CSSSHTGGEAFF.

This clonotype was picked up many times. This rearrangement joins TRBV20-1 to TRBJ2-1; the D call may be TRBD1 or TRBD2 (5 bases each). V lost 6 bases and J 1 base, leaving 16 bases between the germline ends. The CDR3 spans 15 residues. Germline V gene data show CDR1 as DFQATT and CDR2 as SNEGSKA (reference sequence). CDR3 nucleotides: TGCAGTGCACATAGTGGGGGTGAGTCCTACAATGAGCAGTTCTTC. Its protein is CSAHSGGESYNEQFF.

The chain employs TRBV7-2 and TRBJ1-3; D gene uncertain. This CDR3 has 15 amino acids. The V gene's germline CDR1 is SGHTA and CDR2 FQGNSA. Trimming took 2 bases from V and 4 from J, leaving 12 bases between them. The DNA of the CDR3 is TGTGCCAGCAGCTTACGCAGGACCCGAGGAAACACCATATATTTT. This translates into CASSLRRTRGNTIYF.

This clonotype was counted ten times or more. The rearrangement links TRBV7-8 to TRBJ1-1, with 7 bases that match TRBD1. CDR1 is SGHVS and CDR2 is FQNEAQ in the germline V gene. The CDR3 sequence is 14 residues long. V shed 1 base and J 5 bases; nucleotides not matched to a gene: 4. In DNA, the CDR3 is TGTGCCAGCAGCTTAGAGACAGGGTGGACTGAAGCTTTCTTT. The encoded protein is CASSLETGWTEAFF.

This clonotype was seen many times. V gene TRBV4-2 combines with J gene TRBJ1-1, with D hard to call. This CDR3 is 15 amino acids long. CDR1 LGHNA and CDR2 YNFKEQ come from the germline V gene. Trimming took 1 base from V and 0 from J, leaving 9 bases between them. CDR3 region: CASSQAYGMNTEAFF. The CDR3 DNA follows: TGTGCCAGCAGCCAAGCCTACGGAATGAACACTGAAGCTTTCTTT.

This clonotype appeared many times. The rearrangement links TRBV10-3 to TRBJ2-1; D call uncertain. This CDR3 has 16 residues. Germline CDR1 ENHRY, CDR2 SYGVKD. Trimming took off 5 bases at V and 1 base at J, with 15 bases between the two ends. The CDR3 reads CAISPELVLSYNEQFF. CDR3 DNA: TGTGCCATCAGTCCCGAGCTAGTTTTATCCTACAATGAGCAGTTCTTC.

This clonotype was found many times. The J gene is TRBJ2-1, the V gene TRBV5-6, with 8 bases fitting TRBD1. The V gene end was trimmed by 1 base and the J gene end by 10 bases; junction bases not matched to a gene: 16. The CDR3 extends over 17 amino acids. Germline lookup yields CDR1 SGHDT and CDR2 YYEEEE. The DNA for the CDR3 is TGTGCCAGCAGCTTGTGGCAGGGGGCCCCCCCGGGCAAGGAGCAGTTCTTC. Its translation is CASSLWQGAPPGKEQFF.

Many counts were recorded for this clonotype. This sequence joins TRBV20-1 and TRBJ2-1; D is perhaps TRBD2 (6 bases). Germline values: CDR1 DFQATT, CDR2 SNEGSKA (reference sequence). V was shortened by 1 base and J by 8 bases, with 21 bases between the two germline ends. This CDR3 region has 16 residues. The CDR3 protein is CSARAGPGAGSYEQFF. CDR3 in DNA: TGCAGTGCTAGAGCAGGCCCGGGAGCGGGCAGTTATGAGCAGTTCTTC.

The chain uses TRBV5-1 and TRBJ2-7, with 7 bases lining up with TRBD2. V was clipped by 4 bases and J by 3 bases; unmatched bases: 10. Germline CDR1 is SGHRS and CDR2 is YFSETQ. There are 15 residues in the CDR3. The CDR3 region is CASSVYSGAIYEQYF. The CDR3 bases are TGCGCCAGCAGCGTCTACAGCGGGGCCATCTACGAGCAGTACTTC.

This clonotype was detected only a few times. Given a much more abundant clone one base away, this may be a read error. The genes are TRBV12-3 or TRBV12-4 and TRBJ2-5; D is perhaps TRBD1 (6 bases). The CDR3 loop spans 12 amino acids. The ends were cut back, 5 bases at V and 5 bases at J, with 9 bases in the middle. CDR3 sequence: CASSGTQETQYF. DNA of the CDR3: TGTGCCAGCAGTGGGACACAGGAGACCCAGTACTTC.

This clonotype was found many times. The chain is built from TRBV29-1 and TRBJ2-1; D perhaps matches TRBD2 (7 bases). The CDR3 extends over 15 amino acids. Trimming pared 4 bases from V and 4 bases from J, leaving 17 bases between. Germline assignment: CDR1 SQVTM and CDR2 ANQGSEA. CDR3 residues: CSVGGGLDSYNEQFF. The CDR3 bases are TGCAGCGTTGGGGGGGGATTGGACAGTTACAATGAGCAGTTCTTC.

This clonotype was detected a few times. The chain combines TRBV5-6 with TRBJ1-1; TRBD1 matches 8 bases. V was pared by 4 bases and J by 1 base, with 9 bases of the junction left unmatched. CDR3 length: 16 amino acids. Germline-derived CDR1 and CDR2 are SGHDT and YYEEEE. The CDR3: CASSGLTGDGNTEAFF. CDR3 DNA: TGTGCCAGCAGCGGATTGACAGGGGACGGGAACACTGAAGCTTTCTTT.

This clonotype was recorded many times. This chain joins TRBV5-1 and TRBJ2-3, with a tentative D call TRBD1 (6 bases). V shed 0 bases and J shed 2 bases, with 13 bases lying between them. Germline V lookup: CDR1 SGHRS, CDR2 YFSETQ. This CDR3 region has 16 residues. The CDR3 spells CASSLAGRGFTDTQYF. In DNA form, the CDR3 reads TGCGCCAGCAGCTTGGCAGGCAGGGGCTTCACAGATACGCAGTATTTT.

Concerning this clonotype itself: A read error may be the cause here, since a much bigger clone is one base away. The chain recombines TRBV29-1 with TRBJ2-7; 10 nucleotides align to TRBD2. V lost 4 bases to trimming and J lost 3 bases; unmatched junction nucleotides: 0. CDR3 length: 12 residues. Germline-derived CDR1 and CDR2 are SQVTM and ANQGSEA. CDR3 protein: CSVGTSGYEQYF. For the CDR3, the DNA is TGCAGCGTTGGGACTAGCGGCTACGAGCAGTACTTC.

This clonotype was recorded a few times. The gene calls are TRBV30 and TRBJ2-3; TRBD1 aligns across 7 bases. Germline CDR1 GTSNPN, CDR2 SVGIG (reference sequence). V was clipped by 8 bases and J by 2 bases; unmatched bases: 10. The CDR3 spans 14 residues. CDR3 sequence reads: CATLTGQNTDTQYF. The DNA of the CDR3 is TGTGCCACCCTGACAGGGCAGAACACAGATACGCAGTATTTT.

This clonotype was counted ten times or more. V gene TRBV29-1 combines with J gene TRBJ2-3; 16 nucleotides match TRBD2. The CDR3 spans 17 residues. The V gene's germline CDR1 is SQVTM and CDR2 ANQGSEA. V was pared by 5 bases and J by 8 bases, with 13 bases of the junction left unmatched. The DNA of the CDR3 is TGCAGCGTTACAGGGACTAGCGGGGGGGGAGCCGTGGGTACGCAGTATTTT. It specifies CSVTGTSGGGAVGTQYF.

This clonotype was observed a few times. The CDR3 loop reads CASSPPRDRENTEAFF. The CDR3 DNA sequence: TGTGCCAGCAGCCCCCCCCGGGACAGGGAGAACACTGAAGCTTTCTTT. The gene calls are TRBV7-6 and TRBJ1-1, with 9 bases matching TRBD1. This CDR3 region has 16 residues. V lost 5 bases, J lost 1 base, and 8 bases stayed unmatched. Looked up from germline, CDR1 is SGHVS and CDR2 is FNYEAQ.

This clonotype occurred many times. V usage is TRBV7-8 and J usage is TRBJ1-4; D perhaps matches TRBD1 (5 bases). The CDR3 runs to 14 residues. V was trimmed by 6 bases and J by 2 bases, leaving 10 bases between them. CDR1 is SGHVS and CDR2 is FQNEAQ in the germline V gene. CDR3 loop: CASRKGVTNEKLFF. DNA for the CDR3: TGTGCCAGCAGAAAAGGGGTGACTAATGAAAAACTGTTTTTT.